This T cell receptor (beta chain) was captured by sequencing in a study of control samples from healthy donors and cancer patients. The table came from immunoSEQ multiplex PCR; TCRdb's copy has only in-frame clones and leaves some out. This sample has 130,000 to 150,000 clones; 91% occur once, and the top ten carry approximately 3.2%. There are 16 residues in the CDR3. Germline CDR1 SQVTM, CDR2 ANQGSEA. V shed 2 bases, J shed 4 bases, and the junction held 10 bases outside the gene matches. The clonotype originates from a young man in good health. The sequencing input was blood. The gene calls are TRBV29-1 and TRBJ1-1; 10 nucleotides align to TRBD1. The CDR3 loop is CSVELLGQGGVTEAFF. The CDR3 DNA follows: TGCAGCGTTGAACTCCTCGGACAGGGGGGCGTCACTGAAGCTTTCTTT.